This T cell receptor (beta chain) appears in the sequencing data of a study of control samples from healthy donors and cancer patients. The method was immunoSEQ multiplex PCR; TCRdb's version includes in-frame clones alone and lacks a portion of them. The sample yields 150,000 to 200,000 clones, roughly 94% seen once. Germline CDR1 reads SGHRS; CDR2 reads YFSETQ. Trimming stripped 5 bases from V and 0 bases from J, with 15 bases between. The CDR3 runs 16 residues. The sequencing input was PBMCs. This receptor was identified in a man in his fifties or sixties with colorectal cancer. The V call is TRBV5-1, the J call TRBJ1-3; D may be TRBD1 (5 bases). Written as DNA, the CDR3 is TGCGCCAGCAGTCCGGGGCAGCCCTTCTCTGGAAACACCATATATTTT. Translating gives CASSPGQPFSGNTIYF.